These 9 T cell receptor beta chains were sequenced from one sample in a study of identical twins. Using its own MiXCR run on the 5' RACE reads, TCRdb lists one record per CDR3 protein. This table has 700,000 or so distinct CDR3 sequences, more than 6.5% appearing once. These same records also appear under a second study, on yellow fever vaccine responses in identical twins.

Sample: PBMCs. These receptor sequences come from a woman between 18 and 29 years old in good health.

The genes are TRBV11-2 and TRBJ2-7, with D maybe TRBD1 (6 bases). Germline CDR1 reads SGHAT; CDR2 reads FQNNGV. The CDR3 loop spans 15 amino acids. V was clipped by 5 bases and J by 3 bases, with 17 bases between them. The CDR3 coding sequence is TGTGCCAGCAGCCTAGGGGGAGCCGTCGGCTACGAGCAGTACTTC. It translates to CASSLGGAVGYEQYF.

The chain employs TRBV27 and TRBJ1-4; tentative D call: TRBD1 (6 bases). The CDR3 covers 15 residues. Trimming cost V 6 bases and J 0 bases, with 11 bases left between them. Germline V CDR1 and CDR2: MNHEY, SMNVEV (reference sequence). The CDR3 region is CASRRQAPTNEKLFF. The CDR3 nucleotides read TGTGCCAGCAGGCGACAGGCTCCAACTAATGAAAAACTGTTTTTT.

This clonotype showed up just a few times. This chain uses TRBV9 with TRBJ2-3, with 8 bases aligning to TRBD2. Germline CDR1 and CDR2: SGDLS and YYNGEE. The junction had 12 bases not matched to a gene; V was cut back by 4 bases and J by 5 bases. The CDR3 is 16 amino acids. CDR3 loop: CASSLVPGGAGDTQYF. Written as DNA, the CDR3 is TGTGCCAGCAGCTTGGTACCCGGGGGGGCTGGAGATACGCAGTATTTT.

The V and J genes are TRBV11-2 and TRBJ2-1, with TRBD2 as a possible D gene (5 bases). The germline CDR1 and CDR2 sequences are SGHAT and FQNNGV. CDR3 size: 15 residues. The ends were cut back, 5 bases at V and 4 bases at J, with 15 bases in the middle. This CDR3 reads CASSPSDWTYNEQFF. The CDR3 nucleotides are TGTGCCAGCAGCCCCTCGGATTGGACTTACAATGAGCAGTTCTTC.

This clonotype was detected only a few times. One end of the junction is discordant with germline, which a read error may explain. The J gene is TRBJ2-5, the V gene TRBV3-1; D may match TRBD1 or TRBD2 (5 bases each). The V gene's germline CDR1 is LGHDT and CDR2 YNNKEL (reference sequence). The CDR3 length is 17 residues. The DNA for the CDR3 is TGTGCCACCAGCCAAGACGGGACCGCTTTACTTAAAGAGACCCAGTACTTC. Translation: CATSQDGTALLKETQYF.

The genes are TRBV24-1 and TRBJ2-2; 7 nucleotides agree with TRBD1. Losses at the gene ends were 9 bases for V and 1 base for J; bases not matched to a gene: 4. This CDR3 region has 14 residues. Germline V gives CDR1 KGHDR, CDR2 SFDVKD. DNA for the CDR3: TGTGCCACCGACGGACAGGAGAACACCGGGGAGCTGTTTTTT. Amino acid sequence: CATDGQENTGELFF.

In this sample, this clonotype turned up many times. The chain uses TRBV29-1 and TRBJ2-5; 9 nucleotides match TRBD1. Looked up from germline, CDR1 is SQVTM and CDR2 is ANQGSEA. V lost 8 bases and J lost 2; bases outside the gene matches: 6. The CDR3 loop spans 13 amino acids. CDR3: CSLRTGVQETQYF. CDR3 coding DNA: TGCAGCCTCCGGACAGGGGTTCAAGAGACCCAGTACTTC.

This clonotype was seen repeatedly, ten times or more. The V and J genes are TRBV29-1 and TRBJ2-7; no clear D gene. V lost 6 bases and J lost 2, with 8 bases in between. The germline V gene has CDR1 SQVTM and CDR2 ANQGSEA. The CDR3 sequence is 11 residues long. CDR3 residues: CSVATAYEQYF. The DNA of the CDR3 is TGCAGCGTAGCTACCGCCTACGAGCAGTACTTC.

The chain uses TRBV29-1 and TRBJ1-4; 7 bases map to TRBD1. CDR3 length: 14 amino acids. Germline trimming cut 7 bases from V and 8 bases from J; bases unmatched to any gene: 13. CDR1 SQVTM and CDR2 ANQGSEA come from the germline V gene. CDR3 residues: CSAFSTGKVEKLFF. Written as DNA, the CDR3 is TGCAGCGCCTTTTCGACAGGGAAAGTGGAAAAACTGTTTTTT.